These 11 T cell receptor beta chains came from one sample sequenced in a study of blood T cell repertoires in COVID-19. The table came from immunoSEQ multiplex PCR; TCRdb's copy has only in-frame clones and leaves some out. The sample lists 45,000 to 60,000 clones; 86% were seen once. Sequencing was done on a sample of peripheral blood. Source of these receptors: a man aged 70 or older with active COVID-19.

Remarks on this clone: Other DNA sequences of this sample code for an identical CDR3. The CDR3 loop is CASSLEAGDYGYTF. In DNA, the CDR3 is TGCGCCAGCAGCTTGGAGGCAGGCGACTATGGCTACACCTTC. V gene TRBV5-1 combines with J gene TRBJ1-2; D is unresolved. The CDR3 covers 14 residues. Germline V gene sequence: CDR1 SGHRS, CDR2 YFSETQ. The germline V and J ends were trimmed by 0 bases and 3 bases, with 9 bases remaining between them.

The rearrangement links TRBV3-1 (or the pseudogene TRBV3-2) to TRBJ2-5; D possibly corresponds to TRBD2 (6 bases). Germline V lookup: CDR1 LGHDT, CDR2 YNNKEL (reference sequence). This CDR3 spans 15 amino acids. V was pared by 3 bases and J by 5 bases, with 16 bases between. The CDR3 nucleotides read TGTGCCAGCAGCCACCGGAGGGTCGATAACGAGACCCAGTACTTC. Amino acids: CASSHRRVDNETQYF.

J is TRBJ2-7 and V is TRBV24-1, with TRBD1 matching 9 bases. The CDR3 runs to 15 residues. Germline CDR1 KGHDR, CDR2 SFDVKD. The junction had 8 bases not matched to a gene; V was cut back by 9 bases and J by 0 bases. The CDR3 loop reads CATSRGTGSSYEQYF. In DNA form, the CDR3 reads TGTGCCACCTCCAGGGGGACAGGGTCCTCCTACGAGCAGTACTTC.

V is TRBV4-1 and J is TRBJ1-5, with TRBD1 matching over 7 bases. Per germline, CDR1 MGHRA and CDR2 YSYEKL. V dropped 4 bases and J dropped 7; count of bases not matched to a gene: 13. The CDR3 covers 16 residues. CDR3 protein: CASSRLDRGLGQPQHF. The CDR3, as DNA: TGCGCCAGCAGCCGGCTCGATAGGGGGCTCGGGCAGCCCCAGCATTTT.

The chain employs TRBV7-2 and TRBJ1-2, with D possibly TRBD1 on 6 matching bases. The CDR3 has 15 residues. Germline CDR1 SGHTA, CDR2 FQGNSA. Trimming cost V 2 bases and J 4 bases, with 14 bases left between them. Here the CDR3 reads CASSLSGGASYGYTF. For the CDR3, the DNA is TGTGCCAGCAGCTTAAGCGGGGGGGCTTCCTATGGCTACACCTTC.

The CDR3 region has the DNA TGTGCCATCAGTCAAACTCCGGGCACAGATACGCAGTATTTT. Its translation: CAISQTPGTDTQYF. The V gene is TRBV10-3, the J gene TRBJ2-3; no reliable D call. V was cut by 5 bases and J by 1 base, with 10 bases left in between. The germline V gene has CDR1 ENHRY and CDR2 SYGVKD. The length of the CDR3 is 14 residues.

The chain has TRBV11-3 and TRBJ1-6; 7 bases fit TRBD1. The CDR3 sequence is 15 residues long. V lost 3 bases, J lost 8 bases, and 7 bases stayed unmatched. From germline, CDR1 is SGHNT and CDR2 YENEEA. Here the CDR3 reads CASSLGGQAYSPLHF. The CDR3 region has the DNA TGTGCCAGCAGCTTGGGAGGACAGGCCTATTCACCCCTCCACTTT.

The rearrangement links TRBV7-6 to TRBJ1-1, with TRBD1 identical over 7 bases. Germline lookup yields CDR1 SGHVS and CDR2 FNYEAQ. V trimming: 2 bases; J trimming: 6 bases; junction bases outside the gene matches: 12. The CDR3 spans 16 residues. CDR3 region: CASSLQRGGVGSEAFF. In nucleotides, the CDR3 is TGTGCCAGCAGCTTACAAAGAGGGGGCGTTGGTTCTGAAGCTTTCTTT.

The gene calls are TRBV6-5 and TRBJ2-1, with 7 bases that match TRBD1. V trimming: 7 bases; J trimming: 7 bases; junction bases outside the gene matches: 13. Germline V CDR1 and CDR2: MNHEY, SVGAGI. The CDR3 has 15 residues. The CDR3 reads CASILDRIMGNEQFF. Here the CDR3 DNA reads TGTGCCAGCATCTTGGACAGGATTATGGGGAATGAGCAGTTCTTC.

The DNA of the CDR3 is TGCGCCAGCAGGTTAGCGGGGGGGGCCTACAATGAGCAGTTCTTC. Its protein is CASRLAGGAYNEQFF. This chain joins TRBV10-2 and TRBJ2-1, with 11 bases aligning to TRBD2. Germline values: CDR1 WSHSY, CDR2 SAAADI. The CDR3 length is 15 residues. The ends lost 6 bases at V and 2 bases at J; junction bases unmatched: 3.

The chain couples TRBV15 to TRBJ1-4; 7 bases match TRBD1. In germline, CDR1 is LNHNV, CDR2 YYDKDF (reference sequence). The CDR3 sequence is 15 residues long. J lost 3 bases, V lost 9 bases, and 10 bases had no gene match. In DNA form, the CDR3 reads TGTGCCACAGAGGGGGCTGGGGTGTCTAATGAAAAACTGTTTTTT. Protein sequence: CATEGAGVSNEKLFF.